One sample yielded the 31 T cell receptor beta chains listed below, sequenced in a study of T-cell reconstitution after alpha-beta-depleted transplantation in children. Study-wide points: A year post-transplant, T-cell counts and diversity derived mostly from newly produced T cells.

Antigens for these TCRs are unknown. Unique molecular identifiers were used to barcode this TCRbeta library. TCRdb used MiXCR to reprocess the PCR reads, holding one entry per CDR3 protein. This repertoire shows about 300,000 distinct CDR3 sequences, 6.5% to 9% found once; its top ten account for around 10%. Sequencing was performed on peripheral blood, taken 360 days after TCRalphabeta/CD19-depleted stem cell transplant. All receptors come from a female patient aged 2-10 years who had a stem cell transplant for Fanconi anemia, so the T cells may come from the graft donor.

The V call is TRBV9, the J call TRBJ2-5; the D gene is possibly TRBD2 (5 bases). This CDR3 has 13 amino acids. Germline V gene lookup returns CDR1 SGDLS and CDR2 YYNGEE. Trimming removed 3 bases from V and 5 bases from J, with 11 bases in between. The CDR3 region has the DNA TGTGCCAGCAGCGCGGACTCGGGGGAGACCCAGTACTTC. Encoded protein: CASSADSGETQYF.

V gene TRBV3-1 combines with J gene TRBJ2-7, with D maybe TRBD1 (6 bases). The CDR3 contains 16 residues. The germline V gene encodes CDR1 LGHDT and CDR2 YNNKEL (reference sequence). Trimming cost V 4 bases and J 1 base, with 17 bases left between them. Here the CDR3 reads CASSPHKQGYSYEQYF. The CDR3, as DNA: TGTGCCAGCAGCCCACACAAACAGGGATATTCCTACGAGCAGTACTTC.

This clonotype has only a few counts. The rearrangement joins TRBV20-1 to TRBJ2-5; D uncertain. Germline V gives CDR1 DFQATT, CDR2 SNEGSKA (reference sequence). The CDR3 is made up of 14 amino acids. Trimming left V 2 bases short and J 5 bases short, with 15 bases between. The CDR3 sequence is CSARPALSKETQYF. CDR3 in DNA: TGCAGTGCTAGACCTGCGCTTAGTAAGGAGACCCAGTACTTC.

This clonotype was recorded many times. The chain links TRBV28 to TRBJ2-1, with 13 bases lining up with TRBD2. This CDR3 comprises 18 residues. J gave up 0 bases and V 7 bases, and 9 bases lay outside the gene matches. CDR1 is MDHEN and CDR2 is SYDVKM in the germline V gene. CDR3 DNA: TGTGCCAGCAATCCTGGGGGACTAGCGGGAATCTCCTACAATGAGCAGTTCTTC. The encoded protein is CASNPGGLAGISYNEQFF.

This clonotype was seen a handful of times. The rearrangement joins TRBV21-1 to TRBJ1-2. TRBV21-1 is termed a pseudogene. CDR3 length: 17 residues. CDR3 nucleotide sequence: TGTGCCAGCACCCCCGCTGGTACAGGCCGGGAAAACTATGGCTACACCTTC. Its translation: CASTPAGTGRENYGYTF.

This clonotype was seen at least ten times. V is TRBV7-2 and J is TRBJ2-7; no firm D call. The CDR3 spans 12 residues. The germline CDR1 and CDR2 sequences are SGHTA and FQGNSA. V gave up 2 bases and J gave up 6 bases, with 8 bases separating them. This chain's CDR3 is CASSLSHLEQYF. The DNA for the CDR3 is TGTGCCAGCAGCTTATCACACCTCGAGCAGTACTTC.

This clonotype was seen many times. The rearrangement uses TRBV4-2 and TRBJ2-3; perhaps TRBD2 as D (7 bases). The CDR3 runs to 16 residues. Germline loops: CDR1 LGHNA, CDR2 YNFKEQ. V lost 4 bases to trimming and J lost 4 bases, with 18 bases between them. CDR3 bases: TGTGCCAGCAGCCTGGGACGGGGGGCCAACTCAGATACGCAGTATTTT. The encoded protein is CASSLGRGANSDTQYF.

The genes are TRBV20-1 and TRBJ2-7; 7 bases are a match to TRBD2. CDR1 DFQATT and CDR2 SNEGSKA come from the germline V gene (reference sequence). CDR3 size: 13 residues. The V segment lost 6 bases and the J segment 2 bases; nucleotides outside the gene matches: 7. The CDR3 nucleotides read TGCAGTGCCCTGGGGGGGGTAGCCTACGAGCAGTACTTC. Translating gives CSALGGVAYEQYF.

This clonotype was detected many times. V is TRBV20-1 and J is TRBJ2-5, with a possible D match to TRBD2 (6 bases). Between the trimmed V and J ends, which lost 6 bases and 3 bases, there was a span of 14 bases. Germline V gene data show CDR1 as DFQATT and CDR2 as SNEGSKA (reference sequence). This CDR3 region has 13 residues. CDR3 sequence reads: CSALRGTKETQYF. The CDR3 bases are TGCAGTGCCCTCCGGGGGACCAAAGAGACCCAGTACTTC.

Many counts were recorded for this clonotype. The V call is TRBV6-5, the J call TRBJ1-1, with a weak D call TRBD1 (5 bases). In germline, CDR1 is MNHEY, CDR2 SVGAGI. V was shortened by 5 bases and J by 3 bases, with 10 bases between the two germline ends. This CDR3 has 13 residues. The CDR3 spells CASSRDGYTEAFF. CDR3 in DNA: TGTGCCAGCAGTAGGGACGGTTACACTGAAGCTTTCTTT.

This clonotype was counted only a few times. The rearrangement uses TRBV12-3 or TRBV12-4 and TRBJ2-5; the D call may be TRBD1 or TRBD2 (5 bases each). The CDR3 is 14 residues long. Trimming stripped 5 bases from V and 4 bases from J, with 14 bases between. The CDR3 region has the DNA TGTGCCAGCAGTCATAGGTGGGGGAGAGAGACCCAGTACTTC. Its translation is CASSHRWGRETQYF.

V is TRBV28 and J is TRBJ1-5; no firm D call. Trimming shortened V by 5 bases and J by 3 bases, and 11 bases separated the two germline ends. This CDR3 is 14 amino acids long. The germline gives CDR1 MDHEN, CDR2 SYDVKM. CDR3 DNA sequence: TGTGCCAGCAGTGTTAGGGTCTACAATCAGCCCCAGCATTTT. Residues: CASSVRVYNQPQHF. Variable domain in full (rest from reference TRBV28 and TRBJ1-5): DVKVTQSSRYLVKRTGEKVFLECVQDMDHENMFWYRQDPGLGLRLIYFSYDVKMKEKGDIPEGYSVSREKKERFSLILESASTNQTSMYLCASSVRVYNQPQHFGDGTRLSIL.

This clonotype was recorded at least ten times. The CDR3 DNA sequence: TGCAGCGTTGAACTGGGGCCAGAAGCTTTCTTT. Amino acids: CSVELGPEAFF. This chain joins TRBV29-1 and TRBJ1-1; D perhaps matches TRBD1 (5 bases). Trimming pared 2 bases from V and 8 bases from J, leaving 9 bases between. There are 11 residues in the CDR3. Germline CDR1 and CDR2: SQVTM and ANQGSEA.

This clonotype was counted many times. The chain recombines TRBV25-1 with TRBJ2-1; D gene unclear. The germline V gene encodes CDR1 MGHDK and CDR2 SYGVNS. V lost 3 bases to trimming and J lost 9 bases, with 9 bases between them. The CDR3 runs to 12 residues. For the CDR3, the DNA is TGTGCCAGCAGTGATTCTGGTAGTGAGCAGTTCTTC. Its translation is CASSDSGSEQFF.

V gene TRBV19 combines with J gene TRBJ1-1; D gene unclear. CDR1 and CDR2 from the germline V gene are LNHDA and SQIVND (reference sequence). This CDR3 contains 11 residues. Trimming shortened V by 3 bases and J by 8 bases, and 7 bases separated the two germline ends. In DNA form, the CDR3 reads TGTGCCAGTAGTATTAATACCGAAGCTTTCTTT. As protein: CASSINTEAFF.

This clonotype appeared many times. The chain combines TRBV20-1 with TRBJ1-3; 8 nucleotides align to TRBD1. Trimming removed 3 bases from V and 2 bases from J; junction bases left unmatched: 6. Germline V gives CDR1 DFQATT, CDR2 SNEGSKA (reference sequence). The CDR3 spans 15 residues. CDR3 sequence (DNA): TGCAGTGCTAGGAGACAGGGGAGAGCTGGAAACACCATATATTTT. Its translation: CSARRQGRAGNTIYF.

The rearrangement links TRBV5-1 to TRBJ2-3, with a possible D match to TRBD1 (5 bases). The CDR3 has 14 residues. Germline V gives CDR1 SGHRS, CDR2 YFSETQ. V lost 3 bases, J lost 0 bases, and 8 bases lay in between. CDR3 coding DNA: TGCGCCAGCAGCTACGACAGTAGCACAGATACGCAGTATTTT. Residues: CASSYDSSTDTQYF.

This clonotype was counted a few times. The gene calls are TRBV15 and TRBJ2-5, with D possibly being TRBD1 or TRBD2 (5 bases each). There are 22 residues in the CDR3. CDR1 LNHNV and CDR2 YYDKDF come from the germline V gene (reference sequence). V was shortened by 0 bases and J by 5 bases, with 34 bases between the two germline ends. The CDR3 sequence: CATSRERVGDPGEGFESETQYF. CDR3 coding DNA: TGTGCCACCAGCAGAGAAAGAGTGGGGGACCCGGGTGAAGGTTTTGAGTCGGAGACCCAGTACTTC.

This clonotype was seen at least ten times. V and J are TRBV27 and TRBJ2-3; D possibly corresponds to TRBD1 (8 bases). The CDR3 extends over 15 amino acids. Germline V gives CDR1 MNHEY, CDR2 SMNVEV (reference sequence). Trimming stripped 3 bases from V and 1 base from J, with 11 bases between. Here the CDR3 DNA reads TGTGCCAGCAGTTTCACAGGGGGGGGCACAGATACGCAGTATTTT. Amino acids: CASSFTGGGTDTQYF.

The chain links TRBV15 to TRBJ1-1; no firm D call. Between the trimmed V and J ends, which lost 0 bases and 0 bases, there was a span of 17 bases. The CDR3 is 18 amino acids. Germline CDR1 LNHNV, CDR2 YYDKDF (reference sequence). DNA of the CDR3: TGTGCCACCAGCAGAGACACGGGCGGGAGGAGGGTGAACACTGAAGCTTTCTTT. It yields the protein CATSRDTGGRRVNTEAFF.

This clonotype was picked up a small number of times. This chain joins TRBV9 and TRBJ1-2; D remains ambiguous. This CDR3 region has 14 residues. Germline assignment: CDR1 SGDLS and CDR2 YYNGEE. The germline V and J ends were trimmed by 2 bases and 2 bases, with 10 bases remaining between them. Here the CDR3 DNA reads TGTGCCAGCAGCGTTACAGCACTCAACTATGGCTACACCTTC. Translating it yields CASSVTALNYGYTF.

This chain connects TRBV28 to TRBJ1-1; D remains unclear. CDR1 is MDHEN and CDR2 is SYDVKM in the germline V gene. With 3 bases removed from V and 6 bases from J, the gap between germline ends came to 8 bases. The CDR3 covers 12 residues. The CDR3 DNA sequence: TGTGCCAGCAGTTTGGTTTTTTCTGAAGCTTTCTTT. Translated, it gives CASSLVFSEAFF.

This clonotype has ten or more counts. The V and J genes are TRBV6-5 and TRBJ2-7, with 9 bases that match TRBD1. This CDR3 is built from 14 residues. Germline CDR1 reads MNHEY; CDR2 reads SVGAGI. J lost 1 base, V lost 7 bases, and 5 bases had no gene match. Here the CDR3 reads CASTHGQGSYEQYF. The CDR3 bases are TGTGCCAGCACCCACGGACAGGGGTCCTACGAGCAGTACTTC.

In its sample, this clonotype was seen many times. The chain uses TRBV27 and TRBJ2-7, with a weak D call TRBD1 (7 bases). Germline CDR1 and CDR2: MNHEY and SMNVEV (reference sequence). Trimming stripped 0 bases from V and 3 bases from J, with 15 bases between. This CDR3 is 16 amino acids long. CDR3 loop: CASSLSGRGRFYEQYF. Here the CDR3 DNA reads TGTGCCAGCAGTTTATCCGGCAGGGGGAGGTTCTACGAGCAGTACTTC.

This clonotype was seen ten or more times. This chain connects TRBV24-1 to TRBJ2-1, with 8 bases lining up with TRBD2. Germline loops: CDR1 KGHDR, CDR2 SFDVKD. The V gene end was trimmed by 1 base and the J gene end by 3 bases; junction bases not matched to a gene: 4. The CDR3 has 16 amino acids. CDR3 nucleotide sequence: TGTGCCACCAGTGATTTACGGGGGGGCGGCTACAATGAGCAGTTCTTC. Its protein is CATSDLRGGGYNEQFF.

The sample holds many counts of this clonotype. The CDR3 coding sequence is TGTGCCATCAGTGCCCCGAGGACAGGGTACTATGGCTACACCTTC. Amino acid sequence: CAISAPRTGYYGYTF. V and J are TRBV10-3 and TRBJ1-2; 8 bases align to TRBD1. Unmatched junction bases numbered 7, after V lost 4 bases and J lost 3 bases. The CDR3 length is 15 residues. The germline gives CDR1 ENHRY, CDR2 SYGVKD.

This clonotype was seen only a few times. Written as DNA, the CDR3 is TGTGCCAGCAGACGTACAGATTCACCCCTCCACTTT. Amino acids: CASRRTDSPLHF. The chain joins TRBV6-2 or TRBV6-3 to TRBJ1-6; D is unresolved. The CDR3 loop spans 12 amino acids. The germline gives CDR1 MNHEY, CDR2 SVGEGT. Trimming took 6 bases from V and 8 from J, leaving 8 bases between them.

With regard to this clonotype: A much larger clone differs by one base, so this may be a read error. The rearrangement uses TRBV6-2 or TRBV6-3 and TRBJ2-3; 10 bases align to TRBD2. The germline V gene has CDR1 MNHEY and CDR2 SVGEGT. The CDR3 spans 14 residues. DNA of the CDR3: TGTGCCAGCGGATTAGCGGGGGGCGAAGATACGCGGTATTTT. It encodes CASGLAGGEDTRYF.

This clonotype was recorded at least ten times. The genes are TRBV15 and TRBJ2-7, with 7 bases matching TRBD1. Germline V CDR1 and CDR2: LNHNV, YYDKDF (reference sequence). The CDR3 runs to 16 residues. The V gene end was trimmed by 2 bases and the J gene end by 1 base; junction bases not matched to a gene: 8. Written as DNA, the CDR3 is TGTGCCACCAGCAGATTCCCGGGACAGTTATCCTACGAGCAGTACTTC. Its protein is CATSRFPGQLSYEQYF.

This clonotype was picked up many times. This sequence joins TRBV7-2 and TRBJ1-3, with 7 bases that match TRBD1. Germline trimming cut 1 base from V and 4 bases from J; bases unmatched to any gene: 4. Looked up from germline, CDR1 is SGHTA and CDR2 is FQGNSA. The CDR3 has 15 amino acids. Here the CDR3 DNA reads TGTGCCAGCAGCTTAGAGACAGGGAGAGGAAACACCATATATTTT. It codes for CASSLETGRGNTIYF.

V is TRBV3-1 and J is TRBJ2-1, with 11 nucleotides matching TRBD2. Trimming removed 6 bases from V and 6 bases from J; junction bases left unmatched: 10. The germline gives CDR1 LGHDT, CDR2 YNNKEL (reference sequence). This CDR3 contains 16 residues. This CDR3 is CASSQNSGRAGNEQFF. CDR3 coding DNA: TGTGCCAGCAGTCAGAATAGCGGGAGGGCCGGCAATGAGCAGTTCTTC.